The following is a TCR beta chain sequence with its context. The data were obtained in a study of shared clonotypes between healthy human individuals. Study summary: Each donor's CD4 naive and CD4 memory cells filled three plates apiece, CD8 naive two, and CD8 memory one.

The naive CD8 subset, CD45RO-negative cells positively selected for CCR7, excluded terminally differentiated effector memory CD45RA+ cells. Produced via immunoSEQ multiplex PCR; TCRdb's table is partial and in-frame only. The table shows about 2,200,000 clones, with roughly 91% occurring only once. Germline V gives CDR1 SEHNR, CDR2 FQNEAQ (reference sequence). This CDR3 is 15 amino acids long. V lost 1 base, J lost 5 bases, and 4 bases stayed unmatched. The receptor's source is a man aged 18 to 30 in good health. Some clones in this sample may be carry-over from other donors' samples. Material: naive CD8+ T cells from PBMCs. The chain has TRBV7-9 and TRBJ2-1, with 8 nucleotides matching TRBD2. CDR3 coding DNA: TGTGCCAGCAGCTTAGATAGCGGGGCCCACAATGAGCAGTTCTTC. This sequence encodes CASSLDSGAHNEQFF. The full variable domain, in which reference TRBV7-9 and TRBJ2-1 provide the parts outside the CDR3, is DTGVSQNPRHKITKRGQNVTFRCDPISEHNRLYWYRQTLGQGPEFLTYFQNEAQLEKSRLLSDRFSAERPKGSFSTLEIQRTEQGDSAMYLCASSLDSGAHNEQFFGPGTRLTVL.